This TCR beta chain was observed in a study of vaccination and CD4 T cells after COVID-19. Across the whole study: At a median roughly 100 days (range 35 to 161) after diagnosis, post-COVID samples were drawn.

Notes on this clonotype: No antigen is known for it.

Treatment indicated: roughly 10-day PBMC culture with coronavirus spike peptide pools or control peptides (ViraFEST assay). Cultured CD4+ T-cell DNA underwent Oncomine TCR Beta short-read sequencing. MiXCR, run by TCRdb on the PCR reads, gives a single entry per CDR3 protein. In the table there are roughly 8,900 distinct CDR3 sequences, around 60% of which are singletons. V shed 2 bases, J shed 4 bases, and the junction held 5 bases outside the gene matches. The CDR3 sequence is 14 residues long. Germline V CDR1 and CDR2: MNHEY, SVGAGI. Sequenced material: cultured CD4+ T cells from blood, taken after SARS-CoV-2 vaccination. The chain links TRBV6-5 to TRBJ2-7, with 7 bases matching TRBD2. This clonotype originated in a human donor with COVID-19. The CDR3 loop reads CASSYAGREYEQYF. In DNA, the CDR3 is TGTGCCAGCAGTTACGCGGGGAGGGAGTACGAGCAGTACTTC.